These 10 T cell receptor beta chains were sequenced from one sample in a study of tumor and adjacent non-tumor tissue in lung cancer. The template was RNA from unsorted bulk tissue. The library came from three nested PCR rounds adapted from ARM-PCR protocols. TCRdb redid the calling of the multiplex PCR reads with MiXCR, one entry per CDR3 protein. This sample has some 200,000 distinct CDR3 sequences, with roughly 70% found just once. Sample: lung tumor tissue. These receptors originate from a man in his 60s with non-small cell lung cancer.

Note on this clonotype: Just one base apart from a much larger clone, this may be a read error. The V gene is TRBV6-5, the J gene TRBJ2-5; possible D gene TRBD2, 6 bases. The CDR3 is made up of 12 amino acids. Trimming removed 11 bases from V and 5 bases from J, with 15 bases in between. CDR1 MNHEY and CDR2 SVGAGI come from the germline V gene. The DNA for the CDR3 is TGTGCCGGCCGGGGGTCCCGTGAGACCCAGTACTTC. Translated: CAGRGSRETQYF.

The chain recombines TRBV20-1 with TRBJ2-3, with a possible D match to TRBD2 (6 bases). Trimming shortened V by 7 bases and J by 4 bases, and 18 bases separated the two germline ends. This CDR3 contains 14 residues. Germline CDR1 is DFQATT and CDR2 is SNEGSKA (reference sequence). The CDR3 sequence: CSGSDIWGADTQYF. CDR3 in DNA: TGCAGTGGCTCGGACATCTGGGGGGCAGATACGCAGTATTTT.

In the case of this clonotype: A much bigger clone sits one base away, suggesting this may be a read error. The rearrangement links TRBV5-4 to TRBJ1-6; D uncertain. Germline V gives CDR1 SGHNT, CDR2 YYREEE (reference sequence). The length of the CDR3 is 14 residues. CDR3 sequence reads: CACSFTSYNSPLHF. DNA of the CDR3: TGTGCCTGCAGCTTCACCTCATATAATTCACCCCTCCACTTT.

The chain uses TRBV6-2 or TRBV6-3 and TRBJ2-7; 9 positions agree with TRBD2. This CDR3 spans 18 amino acids. The germline V gene has CDR1 MNHEY and CDR2 SVGEGT. Germline trimming cut 6 bases from V and 3 bases from J; bases unmatched to any gene: 18. CDR3: CASSSTPTSGRRLYEQYF. CDR3 DNA: TGTGCCAGCAGCTCGACCCCGACTAGCGGAAGAAGACTCTACGAGCAGTACTTC.

The V gene is TRBV11-3, the J gene TRBJ2-1, with TRBD2 matching 15 bases. Germline values: CDR1 SGHNT, CDR2 YENEEA. The length of the CDR3 is 18 residues. With V trimmed by 5 bases and J by 9 bases, 14 bases remained unmatched. The CDR3 DNA follows: TGTGCCAGCAGCAAGTCTTTATCGGGACTAGCGGGGGGCCCTGAGCAGTTCTTC. Protein: CASSKSLSGLAGGPEQFF.

On this clonotype: The junction does not match germline at one end; this may be a read error. This rearrangement joins TRBV5-6 to TRBJ2-5; 14 bases are a match to TRBD2. This CDR3 is built from 16 residues. CDR1 is SGHDT and CDR2 is YYEEEE in the germline V gene. The CDR3 region is CARSLRLAGGQETQYF. Written as DNA, the CDR3 is TGTGCCAGGAGCTTGAGACTAGCGGGGGGGCAGGAGACCCAGTACTTC. Supplemented by reference TRBV5-6 and TRBJ2-5, the full variable domain reads DAGVTQSPTHLIKTRGQQVTLRCSPKSGHDTVSWYQQALGQGPQFIFQYYEEEERQRGNFPDRFSGHQFPNYSSELNVNALLLGDSALYLCARSLRLAGGQETQYFGPGTRLLVL.

In the case of this clonotype: Mismatch with germline at one junction end may stem from a read error. The chain uses TRBV11-1 and TRBJ2-3; 7 nucleotides agree with TRBD1. Germline assignment: CDR1 SGHAT and CDR2 FQDESV (reference sequence). This CDR3 is built from 15 residues. Written as DNA, the CDR3 is TGTGCCAGCAACTTAGGGACAGTTGTTACAGATACGCAGTATTTT. Translation gives CASNLGTVVTDTQYF.

This clonotype was recorded once. A much more abundant neighbour one base away suggests this may be a read error. The rearrangement links TRBV4-3 to TRBJ2-5, with 9 bases lining up with TRBD1. The germline V gene has CDR1 LGHNA and CDR2 YSLEER. The CDR3 has 13 amino acids. The chain's CDR3 is CTSSQTGGETQYF. The DNA of the CDR3 is TGCACCAGCAGCCAGACAGGGGGGGAGACCCAGTACTTC.

A note on this clonotype: This may stem from a read error, because a much larger clone lies one nucleotide away. The chain couples TRBV29-1 to TRBJ2-2; 8 bases are shared with TRBD2. CDR1 is SQVTM, CDR2 ANQGSEA, per germline. CDR3 length: 12 residues. The CDR3 sequence is CNTKREGGELFF. The CDR3 region has the DNA TGCAACACCAAACGGGAGGGCGGGGAGCTGTTTTTT.

This clonotype was picked up a small number of times. A much larger clone lies one base from this, so it may be a read error. The rearrangement uses TRBV11-3 and TRBJ2-1, with TRBD1 identical over 7 bases. Germline V gives CDR1 SGHNT, CDR2 YENEEA. Germline trimming cut 4 bases from V and 4 bases from J; bases unmatched to any gene: 10. The CDR3 length is 16 residues. CDR3 amino acids: CASSSRHGTEYNEQFF. The CDR3 bases are TGTGCCAGCAGCTCCCGCCATGGGACAGAGTACAATGAGCAGTTCTTC.